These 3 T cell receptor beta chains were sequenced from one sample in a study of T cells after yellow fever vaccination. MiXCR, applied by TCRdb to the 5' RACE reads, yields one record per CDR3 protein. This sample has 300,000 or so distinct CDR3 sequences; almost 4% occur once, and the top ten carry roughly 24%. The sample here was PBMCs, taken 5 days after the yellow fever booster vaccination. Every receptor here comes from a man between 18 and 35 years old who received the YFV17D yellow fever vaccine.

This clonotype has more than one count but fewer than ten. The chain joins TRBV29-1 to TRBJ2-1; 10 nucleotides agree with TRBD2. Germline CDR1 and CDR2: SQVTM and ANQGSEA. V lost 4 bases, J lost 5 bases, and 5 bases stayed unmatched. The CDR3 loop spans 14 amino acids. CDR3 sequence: CSVARAGGNNEQFF. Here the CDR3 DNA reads TGCAGCGTTGCGCGAGCGGGGGGGAACAATGAGCAGTTCTTC.

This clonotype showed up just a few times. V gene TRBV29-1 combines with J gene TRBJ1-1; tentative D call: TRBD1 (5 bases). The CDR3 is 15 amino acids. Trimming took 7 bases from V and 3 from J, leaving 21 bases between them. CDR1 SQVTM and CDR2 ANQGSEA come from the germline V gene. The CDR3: CSADLWGPEDTEAFF. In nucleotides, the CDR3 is TGCAGCGCTGACCTTTGGGGCCCCGAGGACACTGAAGCTTTCTTT.

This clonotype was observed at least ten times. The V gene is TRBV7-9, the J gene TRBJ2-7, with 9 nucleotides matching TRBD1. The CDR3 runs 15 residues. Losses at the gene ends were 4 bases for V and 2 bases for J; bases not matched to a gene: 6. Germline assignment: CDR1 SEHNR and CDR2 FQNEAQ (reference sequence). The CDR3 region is CASSSRQGGTYEQYF. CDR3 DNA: TGTGCCAGCAGCTCCAGACAGGGGGGGACCTACGAGCAGTACTTC. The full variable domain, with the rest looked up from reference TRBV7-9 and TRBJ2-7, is DTGVSQNPRHKITKRGQNVTFRCDPISEHNRLYWYRQTLGQGPEFLTYFQNEAQLEKSRLLSDRFSAERPKGSFSTLEIQRTEQGDSAMYLCASSSRQGGTYEQYFGPGTRLTVT.